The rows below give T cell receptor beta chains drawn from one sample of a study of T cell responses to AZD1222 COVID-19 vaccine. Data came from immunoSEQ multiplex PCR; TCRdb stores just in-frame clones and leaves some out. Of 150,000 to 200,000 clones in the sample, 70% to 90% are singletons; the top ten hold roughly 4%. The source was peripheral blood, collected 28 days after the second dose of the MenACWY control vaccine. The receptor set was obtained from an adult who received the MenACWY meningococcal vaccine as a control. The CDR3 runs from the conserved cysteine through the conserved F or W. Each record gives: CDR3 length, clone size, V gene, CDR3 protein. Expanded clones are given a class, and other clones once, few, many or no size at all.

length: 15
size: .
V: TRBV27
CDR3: CASSSGAQVSGELFF

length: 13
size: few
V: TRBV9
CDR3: CASSDRVSYGYTF

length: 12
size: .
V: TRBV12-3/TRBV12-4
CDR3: CASSRGPSEAFF

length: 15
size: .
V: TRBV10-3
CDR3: CAIGTQAEYTGELFF

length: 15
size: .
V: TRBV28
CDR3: CASSSWTGSSYEQYF

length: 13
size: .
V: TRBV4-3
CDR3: CASSQGSGVGYTF

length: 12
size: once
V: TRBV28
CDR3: CASSLSYYGYTF

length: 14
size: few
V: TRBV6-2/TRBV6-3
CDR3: CASSYVGKEYGYTF

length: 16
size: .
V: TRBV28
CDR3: CASSLSIVPAGGGYTF

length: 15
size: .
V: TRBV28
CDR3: CASSLGTSDSYEQYF

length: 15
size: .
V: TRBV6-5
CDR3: CASSLRGGVGYEQYF

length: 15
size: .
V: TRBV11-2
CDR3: CASSLRLAGSYEQYF

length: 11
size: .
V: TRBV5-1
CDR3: CASTTQETQYF

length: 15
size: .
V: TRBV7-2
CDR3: CASSPVLSRGYEQYF

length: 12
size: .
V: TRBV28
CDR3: CASSNSNYGYTF

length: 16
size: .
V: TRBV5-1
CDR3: CASRVPKAGVEETQYF

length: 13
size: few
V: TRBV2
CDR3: CASRGGGSQPQHF

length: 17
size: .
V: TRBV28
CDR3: CASGSWGYRLAKNIQYF

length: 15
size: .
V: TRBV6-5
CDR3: CASSYGGADSYEQYF

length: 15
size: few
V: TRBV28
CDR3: CASSTGGTIHYGYTF

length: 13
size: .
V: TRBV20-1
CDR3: CSASRTGGTEAFF

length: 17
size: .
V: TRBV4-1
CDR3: CASSQDVRRDSGNTIYF

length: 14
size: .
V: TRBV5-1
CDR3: CASSLQGGAEPQHF

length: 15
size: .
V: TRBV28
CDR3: CASSFGREAKNIQYF

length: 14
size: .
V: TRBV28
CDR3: CASSFWGGGTEAFF

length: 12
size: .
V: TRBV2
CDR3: CASIGGGNTIYF

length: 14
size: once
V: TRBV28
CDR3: CATRTSSGANVLTF

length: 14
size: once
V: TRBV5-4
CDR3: CASSSPGAMGTQYF

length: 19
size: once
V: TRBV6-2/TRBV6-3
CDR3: CASSYSFQRASSYNSPLHF

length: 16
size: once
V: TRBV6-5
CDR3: CASSYEWGAGYNEQFF

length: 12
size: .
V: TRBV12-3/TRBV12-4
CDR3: CASSHQWYEQYF

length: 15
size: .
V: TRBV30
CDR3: CAWSAGPTSTDTQYF

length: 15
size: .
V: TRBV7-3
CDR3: CASSLSPTHTDTQYF

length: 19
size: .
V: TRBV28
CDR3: CASSFGGWTGGTADFGYTF

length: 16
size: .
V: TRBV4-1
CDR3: CASSHPARAYQETQYF

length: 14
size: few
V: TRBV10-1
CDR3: CASSEAGAIYEQYF

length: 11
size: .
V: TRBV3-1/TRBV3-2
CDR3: CASRLLDTQYF

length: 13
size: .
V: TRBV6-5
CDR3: CASTSGGTDTQYF

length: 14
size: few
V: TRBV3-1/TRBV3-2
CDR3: CASSLGAYSYEQYF

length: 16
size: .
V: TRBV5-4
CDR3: CASSLGLAGATYEQYF

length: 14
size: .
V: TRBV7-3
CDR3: CASRQAGGLGEQFF

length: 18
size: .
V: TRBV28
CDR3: CASNRDRVPRWGNQPQHF

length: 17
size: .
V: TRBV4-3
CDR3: CASSQAPSGISYNEQFF